Shown below are 15 T cell receptor beta chains from a single sample sequenced in a study of T cell responses to AZD1222 COVID-19 vaccine. The protocol was immunoSEQ multiplex PCR, while the TCRdb copy is restricted to in-frame clones and leaves out a portion. Of about 150,000 clones in the sample, around nine tenths were seen once. Sequencing was performed on peripheral blood, taken on day 0 of AZD1222 vaccination. The receptors derive from an adult in good health.

This sequence joins TRBV11-3 and TRBJ1-2, with a possible D match to TRBD1 (5 bases). The CDR3 consists of 13 residues. Per the germline V gene, CDR1 is SGHNT and CDR2 is YENEEA. Trimming removed 0 bases at V and 8 bases at J, with 10 bases between. This chain's CDR3 is CASSLEPEGGYTF. CDR3 coding DNA: TGTGCCAGCAGCTTAGAGCCCGAGGGGGGCTACACCTTC.

This chain uses TRBV7-2 with TRBJ2-1, with a tentative D call TRBD1 (6 bases). Trimming removed 5 bases from V and 3 bases from J, with 26 bases in between. CDR3 length: 19 residues. Germline CDR1 and CDR2: SGHTA and FQGNSA. The CDR3 sequence: CASSPRIGANRAFYNEQFF. CDR3 in DNA: TGTGCCAGCAGCCCTCGAATAGGCGCTAACAGGGCCTTCTACAATGAGCAGTTCTTC.

The J gene is TRBJ2-1, the V gene TRBV25-1; D gene unclear. CDR1 is MGHDK, CDR2 SYGVNS, per germline. Trimming shortened V by 3 bases and J by 12 bases, and 9 bases separated the two germline ends. The CDR3 has 11 residues. The CDR3 region has the DNA TGTGCCAGCAGTGACCTTCGCGGGCAGTTCTTC. It encodes CASSDLRGQFF.

The rearrangement uses TRBV29-1 and TRBJ2-3; D is ambiguous. CDR1 SQVTM and CDR2 ANQGSEA come from the germline V gene. V shed 4 bases and J shed 2 bases, with 4 bases lying between them. CDR3 length: 11 amino acids. The CDR3 sequence is CSVGHTDTQYF. Written as DNA, the CDR3 is TGCAGCGTTGGCCACACAGATACGCAGTATTTT.

The chain uses TRBV5-1 and TRBJ1-1, with no clear D. CDR1 SGHRS and CDR2 YFSETQ come from the germline V gene. The CDR3 is 14 amino acids. The V end was cut by 0 bases, the J end by 3 bases, with 9 bases between. CDR3 amino acids: CASSLAPEDTEAFF. CDR3 DNA sequence: TGCGCCAGCAGCTTGGCCCCGGAGGACACTGAAGCTTTCTTT.

The chain carries TRBV7-6 and TRBJ2-7; perhaps TRBD1 as D (5 bases). V was cut by 0 bases and J by 0 bases, with 9 bases left in between. Germline CDR1 reads SGHVS; CDR2 reads FNYEAQ. The CDR3 loop spans 15 amino acids. Here the CDR3 reads CASSLASDTSYEQYF. DNA of the CDR3: TGTGCCAGCAGCTTAGCCTCGGACACCTCCTACGAGCAGTACTTC. The full variable domain, in which reference TRBV7-6 and TRBJ2-7 provide the parts outside the CDR3, is GAGVSQSPRYKVTKRGQDVALRCDPISGHVSLYWYRQALGQGPEFLTYFNYEAQQDKSGLPNDRFSAERPEGSISTLTIQRTEQRDSAMYRCASSLASDTSYEQYFGPGTRLTVT.

The V call is TRBV18, the J call TRBJ2-7; unclear D gene. Trimming stripped 0 bases from V and 5 bases from J, with 11 bases between. The CDR3 is made up of 14 amino acids. Germline CDR1 KGHSH, CDR2 LQKENI. CDR3 amino acids: CASSPPVVANEQYF. The DNA of the CDR3 is TGTGCCAGCTCACCACCGGTTGTAGCTAACGAGCAGTACTTC.

This clone was counted once. The chain joins TRBV6-5 to TRBJ1-3; D gene ambiguous. V was cut by 5 bases and J by 1 base, with 9 bases left in between. The CDR3 is made up of 14 amino acids. Germline loops: CDR1 MNHEY, CDR2 SVGAGI. CDR3 in amino acids: CASSPTHSGNTIYF. CDR3 DNA: TGTGCCAGCAGTCCGACACATTCTGGAAACACCATATATTTT.

The genes are TRBV9 and TRBJ1-3; D is undetermined. Germline loops: CDR1 SGDLS, CDR2 YYNGEE. V lost 3 bases, J lost 0 bases, and 10 bases lay in between. The CDR3 length is 15 residues. CDR3 DNA sequence: TGTGCCAGCAGCGAGACGGATCTCTCTGGAAACACCATATATTTT. Amino acid sequence: CASSETDLSGNTIYF. The whole variable domain, remainder taken from reference TRBV9 and TRBJ1-3, is DSGVTQTPKHLITATGQRVTLRCSPRSGDLSVYWYQQSLDQGLQFLIQYYNGEERAKGNILERFSAQQFPDLHSELNLSSLELGDSALYFCASSETDLSGNTIYFGEGSWLTVV.

This sequence joins TRBV5-1 and TRBJ1-4, with 7 bases aligning to TRBD1. CDR3 length: 14 residues. V gave up 5 bases and J gave up 4 bases; unmatched junction bases: 5. The germline V gene has CDR1 SGHRS and CDR2 YFSETQ. The CDR3: CASRPAGGNEKLFF. In nucleotides, the CDR3 is TGCGCCAGCAGACCCGCAGGGGGTAATGAAAAACTGTTTTTT. The whole variable domain, filled in from reference TRBV5-1 and TRBJ1-4, reads KAGVTQTPRYLIKTRGQQVTLSCSPISGHRSVSWYQQTPGQGLQFLFEYFSETQRNKGNFPGRFSGRQFSNSRSEMNVSTLELGDSALYLCASRPAGGNEKLFFGSGTQLSVL.

The V call is TRBV25-1, the J call TRBJ2-7, with D possibly TRBD1 on 7 matching bases. CDR1 is MGHDK and CDR2 is SYGVNS in the germline V gene. CDR3 length equals 12 residues. Trimming stripped 8 bases from V and 4 bases from J, with 12 bases between. The CDR3 region is CASSRGTYEQYF. The CDR3 DNA reads as TGTGCCAGCTCCAGGGGGACTTACGAGCAGTACTTC.

The CDR3 loop reads CASSLRLTLDYGYTF. The CDR3 nucleotides are TGTGCCAGCAGCTTAAGGCTTACCCTGGACTATGGCTACACCTTC. The rearrangement links TRBV5-6 to TRBJ1-2, with D unclear. This CDR3 contains 15 residues. Germline assignment: CDR1 SGHDT and CDR2 YYEEEE. Trimming took 2 bases from V and 3 from J, leaving 14 bases between them.

The gene calls are TRBV5-4 and TRBJ1-2; D not resolved. V lost 4 bases to trimming and J lost 4 bases, with 11 bases between them. The CDR3 sequence is 13 residues long. Germline CDR1 and CDR2: SGHNT and YYREEE (reference sequence). CDR3 loop: CASSVPGFYGYTF. The CDR3, as DNA: TGTGCCAGCAGCGTGCCGGGTTTCTATGGCTACACCTTC.

The genes are TRBV10-3 and TRBJ2-7, with no clear D. The CDR3 consists of 13 residues. V lost 3 bases, J lost 5 bases, and 11 bases lay in between. Germline V CDR1 and CDR2: ENHRY, SYGVKD. In DNA, the CDR3 is TGTGCCATCAGTGATGAAGTTGCGGACGAGCAGTACTTC. It specifies CAISDEVADEQYF.

The chain's CDR3 is CASTEGTYMNTEAFF. The CDR3 region has the DNA TGTGCCAGCACAGAAGGGACGTACATGAACACTGAAGCTTTCTTT. The V and J genes are TRBV19 and TRBJ1-1; tentatively, D is TRBD1 (5 bases). The CDR3 totals 15 residues. From germline, CDR1 is LNHDA and CDR2 SQIVND (reference sequence). V lost 9 bases and J lost 0, with 17 bases in between.